The 31 T cell receptor beta chains given below trace back to one sample, sequenced in a study of Graves' ophthalmopathy and Graves' hyperthyroidism. The authors amplified TCR beta CDR3 regions, and they did so from RNA transcripts for repertoire sequencing. An opening RT-PCR round employed HTBI primers and preceded a second-round multiplex PCR. TCRdb fed the multiplex PCR reads into MiXCR, producing one record per CDR3 protein. The sample includes about 160,000 distinct CDR3 sequences, roughly two fifths seen only once; the top ten take around 5.8%. Material: peripheral blood. All receptors come from a middle-aged woman with Graves' ophthalmopathy.

This clonotype was counted many times. The chain couples TRBV28 to TRBJ2-7, with D perhaps given as TRBD1 or TRBD2 (6 bases each). The CDR3 is 15 amino acids. Deletions cut 2 bases from V and 0 bases from J, with 11 bases between. Looked up from germline, CDR1 is MDHEN and CDR2 is SYDVKM. The CDR3 protein is CASSLGGRPSYEQYF. The CDR3 DNA follows: TGTGCCAGCAGTTTAGGGGGGCGCCCCTCCTACGAGCAGTACTTC. The entire variable domain, with the rest obtained from reference TRBV28 and TRBJ2-7, is as follows: DVKVTQSSRYLVKRTGEKVFLECVQDMDHENMFWYRQDPGLGLRLIYFSYDVKMKEKGDIPEGYSVSREKKERFSLILESASTNQTSMYLCASSLGGRPSYEQYFGPGTRLTVT.

This clonotype was recorded many times. The chain couples TRBV6-5 to TRBJ2-7; 7 nucleotides match TRBD1. CDR1 and CDR2 (germline): MNHEY, SVGAGI. This CDR3 has 15 residues. The ends lost 4 bases at V and 4 bases at J; junction bases unmatched: 10. The CDR3 DNA is TGTGCCAGCAGTTTAGCAGGGGGTTCCGATTACGAGCAGTACTTC. Its protein is CASSLAGGSDYEQYF.

This clonotype has ten or more counts. The rearrangement links TRBV4-1 to TRBJ1-5; no clear D. The germline V and J ends were trimmed by 2 bases and 0 bases, with 20 bases remaining between them. The CDR3 length is 19 residues. Germline loops: CDR1 MGHRA, CDR2 YSYEKL. The CDR3 nucleotides are TGCGCCAGCAGCCAACACTGGCGTTCGTGGCAAAATAGCAATCAGCCCCAGCATTTT. Translation: CASSQHWRSWQNSNQPQHF.

This clonotype showed up many times. This chain links TRBV2 with TRBJ1-2; D call uncertain. V was shortened by 5 bases and J by 2 bases, with 9 bases between the two germline ends. CDR1 is SNHLY, CDR2 FYNNEI, per germline. There are 13 residues in the CDR3. The DNA of the CDR3 is TGTGCCAGCAGTCCTGGACCGAACTATGGCTACACCTTC. Amino acids: CASSPGPNYGYTF.

This clonotype was recorded many times. The chain is built from TRBV13 and TRBJ2-5; 8 positions agree with TRBD2. The CDR3 runs to 18 residues. J lost 2 bases, V lost 4 bases, and 15 bases had no gene match. Germline CDR1 PRHDT, CDR2 FYEKMQ (reference sequence). CDR3 nucleotides: TGTGCCAGCAGCTCCCGCCGTTCTTTAGCGGGAATACAAGAGACCCAGTACTTC. The encoded protein is CASSSRRSLAGIQETQYF.

This clonotype was picked up many times. This chain uses TRBV12-3 or TRBV12-4 with TRBJ1-2; no clear D. The CDR3 is 11 residues long. V was shortened by 3 bases and J by 2 bases, with 1 base between the two germline ends. The CDR3 sequence is CASSFNYGYTF. CDR3 coding DNA: TGTGCCAGCAGTTTCAACTATGGCTACACCTTC.

The chain couples TRBV7-8 to TRBJ2-7; D perhaps matches TRBD2 (6 bases). The CDR3 consists of 14 residues. The germline V and J ends were trimmed by 5 bases and 1 base, with 12 bases remaining between them. The germline V gene has CDR1 SGHVS and CDR2 FQNEAQ. In nucleotides, the CDR3 is TGTGCCAGCAGCCTCTCACGGGGGTCCTACGAGCAGTACTTC. It translates to CASSLSRGSYEQYF. The whole variable domain, remainder taken from reference TRBV7-8 and TRBJ2-7, is GAGVSQSPRYKVAKRGQDVALRCDPISGHVSLFWYQQALGQGPEFLTYFQNEAQLDKSGLPSDRFFAERPEGSVSTLKIQRTQQEDSAVYLCASSLSRGSYEQYFGPGTRLTVT.

This clonotype showed up many times. The chain employs TRBV28 and TRBJ1-2, with no clear D. With 3 bases removed from V and 8 bases from J, the gap between germline ends came to 10 bases. Germline-derived CDR1 and CDR2 are MDHEN and SYDVKM. CDR3 length: 12 residues. The CDR3 loop is CASSLGMRGYTF. The CDR3 bases are TGTGCCAGCAGTTTGGGGATGAGGGGCTACACCTTC.

This clonotype was counted many times. The chain combines TRBV5-1 with TRBJ1-1; 7 bases agree with TRBD1. The length of the CDR3 is 15 residues. V lost 5 bases and J lost 2; bases outside the gene matches: 9. CDR1 is SGHRS and CDR2 is YFSETQ in the germline V gene. CDR3 DNA sequence: TGCGCCAGCAGGGGACGGACAGGAGAAAACACTGAAGCTTTCTTT. The encoded protein is CASRGRTGENTEAFF.

The rearrangement joins TRBV15 to TRBJ2-5, with 8 bases identical to TRBD1. Trimming at V came to 6 bases and at J to 1 base, leaving 7 bases not matched to a gene. CDR1 is LNHNV and CDR2 is YYDKDF in the germline V gene (reference sequence). The CDR3 totals 15 residues. DNA for the CDR3: TGTGCCACCAGGATAGACAGGGGAGCCCAAGAGACCCAGTACTTC. Protein sequence: CATRIDRGAQETQYF.

This clonotype was picked up many times. The rearrangement uses TRBV20-1 and TRBJ2-7, with D perhaps matching TRBD1 or TRBD2 (5 bases each). The CDR3 sequence is 12 residues long. Trimming left V 2 bases short and J 6 bases short, with 11 bases between. Germline-derived CDR1 and CDR2 are DFQATT and SNEGSKA (reference sequence). The CDR3 sequence: CSARLPGREQYF. The CDR3 DNA reads TGCAGTGCTAGACTTCCGGGACGCGAGCAGTACTTC.

The chain recombines TRBV20-1 with TRBJ2-5, with 14 bases lining up with TRBD2. CDR1 is DFQATT, CDR2 SNEGSKA, per germline (reference sequence). This CDR3 has 18 amino acids. Trimming cost V 0 bases and J 2 bases; bases outside gene matches: 8. In DNA, the CDR3 is TGCAGTGCTAGAGATTCCGGGACTAGCGGGAGAGAGCAAGAGACCCAGTACTTC. This codes for CSARDSGTSGREQETQYF.

The sample holds many counts of this clonotype. The chain employs TRBV10-3 and TRBJ1-5; possible D gene TRBD1, 6 bases. V lost 4 bases, J lost 3 bases, and 10 bases lay in between. Germline V gene lookup returns CDR1 ENHRY and CDR2 SYGVKD. This CDR3 comprises 14 residues. CDR3: CAISAGGDNQPQHF. The CDR3 bases are TGTGCCATCAGTGCGGGGGGCGACAATCAGCCCCAGCATTTT.

This chain joins TRBV6-1 and TRBJ2-7; D unclear. Germline-derived CDR1 and CDR2 are MNHNS and SASEGT. Between the trimmed V and J ends, which lost 7 bases and 0 bases, there was a span of 13 bases. The CDR3 has 14 residues. CDR3 in DNA: TGTGCCAGCACTCAGCGTCTAAGCTCCTACGAGCAGTACTTC. It encodes CASTQRLSSYEQYF.

The rearrangement joins TRBV9 to TRBJ1-2; D is perhaps TRBD1 (5 bases). V lost 0 bases and J lost 7, with 10 bases in between. Germline V CDR1 and CDR2: SGDLS, YYNGEE. The CDR3 is made up of 13 amino acids. DNA for the CDR3: TGTGCCAGCAGCGTAGACGGGGGTTTTGGCTACACCTTC. Translating gives CASSVDGGFGYTF.

This clonotype was counted many times. The CDR3 DNA is TGTGCCAGCTCACCATACAGCCCGAACACTGAAGCTTTCTTT. Amino acid sequence: CASSPYSPNTEAFF. The chain uses TRBV18 and TRBJ1-1; no definite D call. V gave up 2 bases and J gave up 1 base, with 8 bases separating them. CDR3 length: 14 amino acids. CDR1 is KGHSH, CDR2 LQKENI, per germline.

The V call is TRBV7-8, the J call TRBJ2-2; D possibly corresponds to TRBD1 (6 bases). Germline values: CDR1 SGHVS, CDR2 FQNEAQ. The CDR3 covers 18 residues. Trimming left V 5 bases short and J 0 bases short, with 19 bases between. As DNA, the CDR3 is TGTGCCAGCAGCCCCCGAATTACAGGGACGGCGAACACCGGGGAGCTGTTTTTT. Its protein is CASSPRITGTANTGELFF.

In this sample, this clonotype turned up many times. This chain uses TRBV14 with TRBJ2-4; 7 bases map to TRBD1. Trimming cost V 1 base and J 9 bases; bases outside gene matches: 9. Germline V gives CDR1 SGHDN, CDR2 FVKESK. CDR3 length: 15 residues. CDR3 residues: CASSQAPGQAGIQYF. The CDR3 DNA reads as TGTGCCAGCAGCCAAGCCCCCGGACAGGCGGGCATTCAGTACTTC.

This clonotype was picked up many times. V and J are TRBV15 and TRBJ2-2; 7 bases line up with TRBD2. There are 20 residues in the CDR3. V trimming: 0 bases; J trimming: 5 bases; junction bases outside the gene matches: 18. Germline V lookup: CDR1 LNHNV, CDR2 YYDKDF (reference sequence). The CDR3 region is CATSRDLLFPGRRGTGELFF. The CDR3 DNA reads as TGTGCCACCAGCAGAGATCTCTTGTTTCCCGGGAGGAGGGGTACCGGGGAGCTGTTTTTT.

The chain is built from TRBV27 and TRBJ1-5, with unresolved D. Germline V gene data show CDR1 as MNHEY and CDR2 as SMNVEV (reference sequence). V lost 3 bases and J 7 bases, leaving 13 bases between the germline ends. CDR3 length: 14 amino acids. The CDR3 bases are TGTGCCAGCAGTTTTACCGGGAATAAGCAGCCCCAGCATTTT. Translating gives CASSFTGNKQPQHF.

Ten or more counts support this clonotype. The chain combines TRBV4-1 with TRBJ2-7; D might be TRBD1 (6 bases). CDR3 size: 18 residues. CDR1 is MGHRA, CDR2 YSYEKL, per germline. Trimming pared 4 bases from V and 2 bases from J, leaving 24 bases between. The CDR3 sequence is CASSPKFAGAQLAYEQYF. The CDR3 DNA reads as TGCGCCAGCAGCCCGAAATTCGCAGGGGCCCAATTAGCCTACGAGCAGTACTTC.

The chain employs TRBV6-2 or TRBV6-3 and TRBJ2-7; D gene ambiguous. The CDR3 is made up of 13 amino acids. Germline V gene data show CDR1 as MNHEY and CDR2 as SVGEGT. Trimming took 8 bases from V and 4 from J, leaving 15 bases between them. DNA of the CDR3: TGTGCCAGCGTCGCGGCCCTACGATACGAGCAGTACTTC. Translation gives CASVAALRYEQYF.

This clonotype appeared many times. DNA of the CDR3: TGTGCCAGTAGTAGGGACAACTACGAGCAGTACTTC. Translation: CASSRDNYEQYF. The V and J genes are TRBV19 and TRBJ2-7, with D possibly TRBD1 on 6 matching bases. Germline lookup yields CDR1 LNHDA and CDR2 SQIVND (reference sequence). This CDR3 comprises 12 residues. The ends were cut back, 4 bases at V and 3 bases at J, with 7 bases in the middle.

This clonotype was recorded once. The V and J genes are TRBV30 and TRBJ1-2; a possible D gene is TRBD1 (6 bases). The germline gives CDR1 GTSNPN, CDR2 SVGIG (reference sequence). V shed 5 bases and J shed 2 bases, with 12 bases lying between them. The CDR3 loop spans 13 amino acids. DNA of the CDR3: TGTGCCTGGTTAAGGGGACACAACTATGGCTACACCTTC. The encoded protein is CAWLRGHNYGYTF.

The chain uses TRBV28 and TRBJ2-7, with D hard to call. The CDR3 length is 16 residues. V lost 4 bases, J lost 2 bases, and 18 bases lay in between. The germline CDR1 and CDR2 sequences are MDHEN and SYDVKM. CDR3 region: CASSWPSERPAYEQYF. In DNA, the CDR3 is TGTGCCAGCAGTTGGCCCTCTGAGCGCCCCGCCTACGAGCAGTACTTC.

This clonotype was counted many times. The CDR3 coding sequence is TGTGCCAGCAGTTTATTCGCTGGACAGATCGGCTATGGCTACACCTTC. It yields the protein CASSLFAGQIGYGYTF. The rearrangement joins TRBV28 to TRBJ1-2; D perhaps matches TRBD1 (6 bases). The ends were cut back, 1 base at V and 4 bases at J, with 16 bases in the middle. Per the germline V gene, CDR1 is MDHEN and CDR2 is SYDVKM. The CDR3 is made up of 16 amino acids.

Ten or more counts support this clonotype. The CDR3 sequence is CASSSRTSSDTQYF. CDR3 sequence (DNA): TGTGCCAGTAGTTCCCGGACTAGCTCAGATACGCAGTATTTT. The chain employs TRBV19 and TRBJ2-3, with 8 bases identical to TRBD2. There are 14 residues in the CDR3. CDR1 LNHDA and CDR2 SQIVND come from the germline V gene (reference sequence). After removal of 5 bases from V and 4 bases from J, the junction contained 5 bases not matched to a gene. The full variable domain, with the rest looked up from reference TRBV19 and TRBJ2-3, is DGGITQSPKYLFRKEGQNVTLSCEQNLNHDAMYWYRQDPGQGLRLIYYSQIVNDFQKGDIAEGYSVSREKKESFPLTVTSAQKNPTAFYLCASSSRTSSDTQYFGPGTRLTVL.

Many counts were recorded for this clonotype. The chain uses TRBV20-1 and TRBJ2-5; D possibly matches TRBD1 or TRBD2 (5 bases each). Germline V gives CDR1 DFQATT, CDR2 SNEGSKA (reference sequence). The CDR3 loop spans 16 amino acids. V lost 3 bases and J lost 0, with 17 bases in between. In DNA, the CDR3 is TGCAGTGCTAGCGGGGCGACGGGGTCTGACCAAGAGACCCAGTACTTC. Translated, it gives CSASGATGSDQETQYF.

The rearrangement uses TRBV6-1 and TRBJ2-7, with TRBD2 matching 10 bases. The CDR3 spans 16 residues. Germline CDR1 reads MNHNS; CDR2 reads SASEGT. J lost 2 bases, V lost 6 bases, and 10 bases had no gene match. CDR3 in amino acids: CASRKWTSGTPYEQYF. Here the CDR3 DNA reads TGTGCCAGCAGGAAGTGGACTAGCGGTACTCCCTACGAGCAGTACTTC.

This clonotype was counted ten times or more. This chain uses TRBV11-2 with TRBJ1-6; D gene uncertain. Germline V gives CDR1 SGHAT, CDR2 FQNNGV. The CDR3 is 14 amino acids. Between the trimmed V and J ends, which lost 5 bases and 4 bases, there was a span of 9 bases. The CDR3 spells CASSPSKYNSPLHF. The CDR3 region has the DNA TGTGCCAGCAGCCCCAGTAAATATAATTCACCCCTCCACTTT.

This clonotype was seen at least ten times. The rearrangement uses TRBV14 and TRBJ1-6; D remains ambiguous. Germline V gene data show CDR1 as SGHDN and CDR2 as FVKESK. The CDR3 extends over 13 amino acids. V was trimmed by 7 bases and J by 6 bases, leaving 10 bases between them. The DNA for the CDR3 is TGTGCCAGCAAGGCCGGGGTTAATTCACCCCTCCACTTT. Encoded protein: CASKAGVNSPLHF. Using reference TRBV14 and TRBJ1-6 for the parts outside the CDR3, the full variable domain is EAGVTQFPSHSVIEKGQTVTLRCDPISGHDNLYWYRRVMGKEIKFLLHFVKESKQDESGMPNNRFLAERTGGTYSTLKVQPAELEDSGVYFCASKAGVNSPLHFGNGTRLTVT.